This T cell receptor (beta chain) was retrieved from a study of shared clonotypes between healthy human individuals. Overall study context: Every donor yielded three CD4 naive, three CD4 memory, two CD8 naive and one CD8 memory plate.

TCRdb's copy holds only in-frame clones and misses some; the assay was immunoSEQ multiplex PCR. Found here are some 2,000,000 clones, approximately 95% of them singletons; the top ten hold 0.1% to 0.15%. There are 15 residues in the CDR3. Germline V gene sequence: CDR1 MGHRA, CDR2 YSYEKL. The germline V and J ends were trimmed by 1 base and 6 bases, with 15 bases remaining between them. Sequencing was done on a sample of naive CD4+ T cells sorted from blood. Subset in this sample: CD45RA+ positively selected. The gene calls are TRBV4-1 and TRBJ1-1; a weak D match, TRBD1 (5 bases). This TCR was sampled from a man between 18 and 29 years old in good health. The CDR3 spells CASSQVVGHTAEAFF. The CDR3 bases are TGCGCCAGCAGCCAAGTGGTTGGACACACCGCTGAAGCTTTCTTT.